This T cell receptor beta chain derives from a study of T cell responses to AZD1222 COVID-19 vaccine (dated by TCRdb to the early 2020s). Study-level background: A total of 230 to 250 trial participants underwent TCR sequencing, of whom approximately 210 received two doses of AZD1222 and some 25 received two doses of the MenACWY control vaccine. Enrollment into the trials was organized by age into subgroups of 18-55, 56-69 and 70-plus years, and those subgroups contained roughly 140, 27 and 60 TCR-sequenced participants, respectively.

Remarks on this clone: No antigen is known for it. Base qualities are not at hand, and no much larger clone is one base apart.

Explained via the paper, the time point label denotes: about 28 days (+/-7) after the second vaccine dose. AZD1222 recipients with second doses at about 4 weeks or about 12 weeks were pooled, because spike-specific TCR depth and breadth did not differ between schedules. Vaccinee samples came from UK trials COV001 and COV002, including a single-blind randomized controlled phase 2/3 trial of AZD1222 (ChAdOx1 nCoV-19) in healthy adults. Trial participant PBMC samples were collected at day 0 and day 28 after the second dose for TCRbeta chain sequencing. The CDR3 regions of human TCRbeta chains were analyzed by immunosequencing. On the authors' methods: Repertoire TCRs were matched against a reference library of SARS-CoV-2-specific TCRs generated with the MIRA antigen-specificity platform. Breadth meant the fraction of unique TCRs that were SARS-CoV-2-associated, whereas depth meant the fraction of total T cells that were SARS-CoV-2-associated. Using the MIRA data, each spike-specific TCR was assigned both to the spike region to which the TCR was reactive and to a CD4 or CD8 class. Log10-transformed breadth and depth values were compared by one-way ANOVA with Sidak's multiple comparisons tests. Not all clones reach the TCRdb copy of this immuneACCESS table, which keeps in-frame sequences only. Checked studies attribute under half of the gap to unresolved V genes and leave the rest unexplained. V, J and clone size were drawn from that table, and D and trimming were deduced from the DNA. This sample gives some 120,000 clones in total; 80% to 90% of them show up just once. Approximately 8.8% of the sample comes from the top ten.

Here is what the overall study found, with its caveats: Because no day 14 peak-response samples were available, the repertoires could be characterized only after the peak T cell response. Conclusions about previously exposed vaccinees are limited, since just 5 to 7 AZD1222 recipients were seropositive for SARS-CoV-2 at baseline. Epitopes outside the regions mutated in the B.1.351 and B.1.1.7 variants were reportedly recognized by nearly half of the unique spike-specific TCRs. Vaccine-associated CD4 TCRs spanned the whole spike protein, with dominant responses in regions 160-218 and 743-854. The 56-69-year group was small, and its depth increase did not reach significance, likely because of low power. Participants were mostly white British, with more females than males. The authors suggested clonal diversity may have been underestimated. Spike-specific TCR breadth and depth rose significantly after two AZD1222 doses compared with day 0 and with MenACWY recipients.

This receptor was identified in an adult who received the AZD1222 COVID-19 vaccine. The source material was peripheral blood, sampled 28 days after the second AZD1222 dose.

The nucleotides are TGTGCCAGCAGCTCAGCCGGCGCGGATACGCAGTATTTT. Translation gives CASSSAGADTQYF. This chain joins TRBV11-2 to TRBJ2-3, with the identity of the D gene unclear. The CDR3 sequence holds 13 residues, the cysteine and phenylalanine included. Only CDR3 DNA remains: 39 bases, in frame from the first base. The V and J ends are trimmed by 4 bases and 6 bases, leaving 11 bases between them. CDR1 and CDR2 are read off the germline V gene as SGHAT and FQNNGV.